The present T cell receptor beta chain was sequenced within a study of blood T cell repertoires in COVID-19. The CDR3 runs 16 residues. V shed 3 bases and J 1 base; nucleotides not matched to a gene: 7. Germline V gene sequence: CDR1 MNHNY, CDR2 SVGAGI (reference sequence). Method: immunoSEQ multiplex PCR; TCRdb's copy keeps in-frame clones and lacks some. The sample records 180,000 or so clones, over 75% being singletons. Cohorts were assigned according to the clinical history that participants reported. This clone was picked up a small number of times. This clonotype was sampled from a man between 50 and 59 years old who had recovered from COVID-19. The chain has TRBV6-6 and TRBJ2-7; the match to TRBD1 covers 9 bases. The sequenced material came from PBMCs or T cells enriched from blood (not recorded which). DNA of the CDR3: TGTGCCAGCAGTTATCAGAGGACAGGGGTATCCTACGAGCAGTACTTC. Its protein product is CASSYQRTGVSYEQYF.